Presented here are 19 T cell receptor beta chains from one specimen sequenced in a study of blood T cell repertoires in COVID-19. Only in-frame clones appear in the TCRdb table, and some are missing; sequencing was by immunoSEQ multiplex PCR. The sample includes 110,000 or so clones, 84% of them seen just once. Sequences were obtained from peripheral blood. These receptors all stem from a woman aged 45-65 years with acute or convalescent COVID-19.

The chain employs TRBV19 and TRBJ2-7; TRBD1 agrees at 11 bases. The CDR3 is made up of 13 amino acids. Trimming cost V 6 bases and J 6 bases; bases outside gene matches: 4. Germline V lookup: CDR1 LNHDA, CDR2 SQIVND (reference sequence). In nucleotides, the CDR3 is TGTGCCAGTAGCTCCGGGACAGGGGGCGAGCAGTACTTC. This encodes CASSSGTGGEQYF.

V usage is TRBV18 and J usage is TRBJ1-2; no definite D call. Per the germline V gene, CDR1 is KGHSH and CDR2 is LQKENI. The CDR3 length is 13 residues. With 6 bases removed from V and 2 bases from J, the gap between germline ends came to 10 bases. The CDR3 coding sequence is TGTGCCAGCTCCCCGGAGTCGAACTATGGCTACACCTTC. Translated: CASSPESNYGYTF.

The chain employs TRBV27 and TRBJ1-2; D possibly corresponds to TRBD1 (6 bases). CDR3 length: 13 residues. Germline loops: CDR1 MNHEY, CDR2 SMNVEV (reference sequence). V was pared by 4 bases and J by 8 bases, with 14 bases between. The CDR3, as DNA: TGTGCCAGCAGTTCCAGGACAGCTGCGGGCTACACCTTC. This sequence encodes CASSSRTAAGYTF.

This clone has only a few counts. The chain employs TRBV10-3 and TRBJ1-5, with TRBD1 identical over 9 bases. The CDR3 is made up of 15 amino acids. V was clipped by 6 bases and J by 3 bases; unmatched bases: 6. The germline gives CDR1 ENHRY, CDR2 SYGVKD. The CDR3 sequence is CAIRGGQGINQPQHF. CDR3 nucleotides: TGTGCCATCAGGGGGGGACAGGGAATCAATCAGCCCCAGCATTTT.

This rearrangement joins TRBV11-3 to TRBJ2-7, with D uncertain. This CDR3 spans 16 amino acids. The germline CDR1 and CDR2 sequences are SGHNT and YENEEA. Trimming stripped 2 bases from V and 3 bases from J, with 17 bases between. CDR3 in DNA: TGTGCCAGCAGCTTAATCGAGAGCTGGCGGAGCTACGAGCAGTACTTC. Translated, it gives CASSLIESWRSYEQYF.

This chain joins TRBV6-4 and TRBJ1-1, with D maybe TRBD1 (6 bases). The CDR3 spans 13 residues. Between the trimmed V and J ends, which lost 3 bases and 3 bases, there was a span of 8 bases. Germline V gene data show CDR1 as MRHNA and CDR2 as SNTAGT. The CDR3 sequence is CASSEGAHTEAFF. The CDR3 DNA follows: TGTGCCAGCAGTGAGGGGGCGCACACTGAAGCTTTCTTT.

The chain recombines TRBV20-1 with TRBJ1-6; D is uncertain. Germline CDR1 DFQATT, CDR2 SNEGSKA (reference sequence). The germline V and J ends were trimmed by 3 bases and 10 bases, with 13 bases remaining between them. This CDR3 comprises 13 residues. The CDR3 loop is CSASLVPESPLHF. The CDR3 DNA follows: TGCAGTGCTAGTCTGGTCCCCGAGTCACCCCTCCACTTT.

This chain links TRBV5-4 with TRBJ2-1; TRBD1 agrees at 11 bases. Germline values: CDR1 SGHNT, CDR2 YYREEE (reference sequence). V lost 0 bases, J lost 6 bases, and 2 bases stayed unmatched. The CDR3 runs 15 residues. CDR3 DNA: TGTGCCAGCAGCTTGGGGGGGACAGGGGGCAATGAGCAGTTCTTC. Translated: CASSLGGTGGNEQFF.

This CDR3 reads CASSRLAGGGNEQFF. The CDR3 nucleotides read TGTGCCAGCAGCCGACTAGCGGGGGGAGGTAATGAGCAGTTCTTC. J is TRBJ2-1 and V is TRBV9; 13 bases fit TRBD2. The CDR3 consists of 15 residues. Germline V lookup: CDR1 SGDLS, CDR2 YYNGEE. The junction had 5 bases not matched to a gene; V was cut back by 4 bases and J by 7 bases. Together with reference TRBV9 and TRBJ2-1, the CDR3 gives the full variable domain: DSGVTQTPKHLITATGQRVTLRCSPRSGDLSVYWYQQSLDQGLQFLIQYYNGEERAKGNILERFSAQQFPDLHSELNLSSLELGDSALYFCASSRLAGGGNEQFFGPGTRLTVL.

The chain couples TRBV18 to TRBJ1-5; possibly TRBD1 for D (5 bases). The CDR3 has 16 residues. Germline lookup yields CDR1 KGHSH and CDR2 LQKENI. V lost 1 base and J 2 bases, leaving 12 bases between the germline ends. The CDR3 region has the DNA TGTGCCAGCTCACCACAGGGAGGAGGGGGCAATCAGCCCCAGCATTTT. Amino acid sequence: CASSPQGGGGNQPQHF.

The rearrangement uses TRBV5-8 and TRBJ2-3, with D possibly being TRBD1 (6 bases). V gave up 2 bases and J gave up 4 bases, with 11 bases separating them. CDR3 length: 14 amino acids. Germline V gene data show CDR1 as SGHTS and CDR2 as YDEGEE. The CDR3 DNA reads TGTGCCAGCAGCTTCAGGGGAAACGCAGATACGCAGTATTTT. This gives the protein CASSFRGNADTQYF.

The chain employs TRBV6-5 and TRBJ1-6; weak D call: TRBD1 (5 bases). V lost 2 bases to trimming and J lost 10 bases, with 15 bases between them. CDR1 and CDR2 (germline): MNHEY, SVGAGI. This CDR3 region has 15 residues. The CDR3 loop reads CASSYAGGVQSPLHF. The CDR3 DNA is TGTGCCAGCAGTTACGCCGGGGGGGTGCAGTCACCCCTCCACTTT.

The rearrangement uses TRBV4-1 and TRBJ1-1; TRBD1 is a possible D gene (6 bases). The V end lost 4 bases, the J end lost 1 base, and 16 bases lay between the germline ends. This CDR3 has 16 amino acids. Germline lookup yields CDR1 MGHRA and CDR2 YSYEKL. This CDR3 reads CASSRSFRTENTEAFF. Written as DNA, the CDR3 is TGCGCCAGCAGCCGAAGCTTCAGGACAGAGAACACTGAAGCTTTCTTT.

The J gene is TRBJ2-7, the V gene TRBV11-2, with D uncertain. This CDR3 spans 12 amino acids. Germline loops: CDR1 SGHAT, CDR2 FQNNGV. Trimming cost V 1 base and J 4 bases, with 5 bases left between them. Here the CDR3 DNA reads TGTGCCAGCAGCTTAGCTGAGTACGAGCAGTACTTC. Translating gives CASSLAEYEQYF.

The V call is TRBV7-7, the J call TRBJ1-3; TRBD1 matches 8 bases. The V and J ends lost 5 bases and 4 bases, in that order; junction bases with no gene match: 10. Germline CDR1 SSHAT, CDR2 FNYEAQ (reference sequence). The CDR3 sequence is 16 residues long. This CDR3 reads CASSKDRASHGNTIYF. DNA of the CDR3: TGTGCCAGCAGCAAGGACAGGGCTAGTCACGGAAACACCATATATTTT.

The chain joins TRBV2 to TRBJ1-2, with 8 bases lining up with TRBD1. Germline CDR1 and CDR2: SNHLY and FYNNEI. J lost 5 bases, V lost 5 bases, and 7 bases had no gene match. This CDR3 region has 14 residues. CDR3 sequence reads: CASSWTGPGYGYTF. CDR3 in DNA: TGTGCCAGCAGTTGGACAGGGCCTGGATATGGCTACACCTTC.

V is TRBV6-5 and J is TRBJ1-2; D is possibly TRBD1 (6 bases). The V and J ends lost 6 bases and 8 bases respectively, with 19 bases between them. The CDR3 contains 14 residues. Germline loops: CDR1 MNHEY, CDR2 SVGAGI. CDR3 in amino acids: CASSPTGYLAGYTF. Here the CDR3 DNA reads TGTGCCAGCAGCCCGACAGGATATTTGGCGGGCTACACCTTC.

The chain recombines TRBV7-9 with TRBJ1-2; D unclear. Germline V gene lookup returns CDR1 SEHNR and CDR2 FQNEAQ (reference sequence). The CDR3 has 14 residues. The V end was cut by 5 bases, the J end by 5 bases, with 15 bases between. Here the CDR3 reads CASSPPGVFYGYTF. The CDR3 DNA follows: TGTGCCAGCAGCCCTCCGGGTGTGTTTTATGGCTACACCTTC.

The chain carries TRBV28 and TRBJ2-7, with 13 bases that match TRBD2. V lost 5 bases and J lost 6; bases outside the gene matches: 7. Germline V CDR1 and CDR2: MDHEN, SYDVKM. CDR3 length: 15 residues. The CDR3 DNA follows: TGTGCCAGCAGTCAGTGGACTAGCGGGAGCAGCGAGCAGTACTTC. It yields the protein CASSQWTSGSSEQYF.